A single TCR beta chain is shown here with its context. Antigen: not known. This record belongs to a study of CD8+ T cells in alopecia areata. Notes on the study in general: The treated group had a single nonresponder, limiting CD8+ expansion-response conclusions.

The sequencing template was cDNA reverse transcribed from extracted RNA. Generated by immunoSEQ multiplex PCR, the TCRdb table keeps only in-frame clones and is missing some. The sample consists of about 220,000 clones, less than 75% of them appearing once. Regarding treatment: oral pan-JAK inhibitor, 5-10 mg twice daily. This TCR was recovered from a human donor with alopecia areata. Here the sequenced sample was CD4+ T cells sorted from blood, taken at week 4, from a patient treated with tofacitinib.

CDR3 bases: TGTGCCAGCAGCCGGGACACCGGAGCCCCAGTCGGTCAGCCCCAGCATTTT. Encoded protein: CASSRDTGAPVGQPQHF. This chain joins TRBV11-2 and TRBJ1-5; D might be TRBD1 (6 bases). V was shortened by 5 bases and J by 6 bases, with 23 bases between the two germline ends. The CDR3 runs 17 residues. The germline V gene encodes CDR1 SGHAT and CDR2 FQNNGV.